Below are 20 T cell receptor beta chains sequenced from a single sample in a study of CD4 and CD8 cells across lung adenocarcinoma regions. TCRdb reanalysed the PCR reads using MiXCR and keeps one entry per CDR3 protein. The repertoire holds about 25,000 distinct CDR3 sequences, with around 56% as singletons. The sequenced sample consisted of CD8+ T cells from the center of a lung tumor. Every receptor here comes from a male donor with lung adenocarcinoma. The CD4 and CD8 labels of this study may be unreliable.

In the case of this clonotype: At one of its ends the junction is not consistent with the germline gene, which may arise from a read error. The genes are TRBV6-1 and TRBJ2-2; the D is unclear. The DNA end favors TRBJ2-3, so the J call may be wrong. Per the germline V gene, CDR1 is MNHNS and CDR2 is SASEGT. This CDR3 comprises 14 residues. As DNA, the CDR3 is TGTGCCAGCAGTCAAGCTGCGAGTTCAGATAAGCAGTATTTT. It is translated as CASSQAASSDKQYF.

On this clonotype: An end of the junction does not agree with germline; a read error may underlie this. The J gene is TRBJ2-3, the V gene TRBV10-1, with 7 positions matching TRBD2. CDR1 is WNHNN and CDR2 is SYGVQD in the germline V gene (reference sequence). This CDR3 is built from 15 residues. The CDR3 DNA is TGCGCCAGCGGGGAGGGGCGCCGAGCCAAAAATACGCAGTATTTC. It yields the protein CASGEGRRAKNTQYF.

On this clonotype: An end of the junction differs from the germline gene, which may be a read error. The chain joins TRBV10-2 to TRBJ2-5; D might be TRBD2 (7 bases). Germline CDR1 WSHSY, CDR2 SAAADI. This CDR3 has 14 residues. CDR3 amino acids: CAGRGGRDQKTQYF. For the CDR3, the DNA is TGCGCCGGGCGCGGGGGCCGGGACCAAAAGACCCAGTACTTC.

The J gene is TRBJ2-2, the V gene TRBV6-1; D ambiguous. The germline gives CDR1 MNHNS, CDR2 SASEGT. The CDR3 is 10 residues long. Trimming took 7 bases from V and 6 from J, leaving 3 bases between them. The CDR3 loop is CASIPGELFF. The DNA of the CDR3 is TGTGCCAGCATCCCCGGGGAGCTGTTTTTT.

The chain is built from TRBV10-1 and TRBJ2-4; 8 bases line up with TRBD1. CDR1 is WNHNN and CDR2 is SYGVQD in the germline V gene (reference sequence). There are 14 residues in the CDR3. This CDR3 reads CGVRGLGATDIQYF. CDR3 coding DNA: TGCGGCGTCAGGGGGCTGGGGGCCACAGACATTCAGTACTTC.

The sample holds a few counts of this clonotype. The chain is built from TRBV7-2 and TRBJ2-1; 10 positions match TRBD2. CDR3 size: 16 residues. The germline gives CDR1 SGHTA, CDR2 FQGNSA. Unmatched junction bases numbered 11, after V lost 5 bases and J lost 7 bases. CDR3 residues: CASSPLRAGGHNEQFF. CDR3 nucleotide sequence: TGTGCCAGCAGCCCACTTCGAGCGGGGGGGCATAATGAGCAGTTCTTC.

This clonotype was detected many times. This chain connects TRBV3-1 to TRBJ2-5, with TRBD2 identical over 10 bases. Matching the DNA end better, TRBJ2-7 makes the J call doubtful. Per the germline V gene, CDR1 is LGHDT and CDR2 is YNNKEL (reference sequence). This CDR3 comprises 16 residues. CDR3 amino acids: CASSRALAGASYEQYF. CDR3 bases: TGTGCCAGCAGCCGAGCCCTAGCGGGGGCCTCCTACGAGCAGTACTTC.

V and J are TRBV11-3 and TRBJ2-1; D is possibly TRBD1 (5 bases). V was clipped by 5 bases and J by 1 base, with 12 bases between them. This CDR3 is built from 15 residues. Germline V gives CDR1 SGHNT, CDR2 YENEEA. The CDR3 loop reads CASSQTGYSYNEQFF. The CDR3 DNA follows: TGTGCCAGCAGCCAAACAGGATATTCCTACAATGAGCAGTTCTTC.

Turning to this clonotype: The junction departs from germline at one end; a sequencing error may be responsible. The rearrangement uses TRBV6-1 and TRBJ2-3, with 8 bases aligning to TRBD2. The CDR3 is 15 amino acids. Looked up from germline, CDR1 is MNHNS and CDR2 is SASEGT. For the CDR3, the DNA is TGTGCCAGCATCACGGGGGGGTGGACCAAAGATACGCAGTATTTC. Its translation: CASITGGWTKDTQYF.

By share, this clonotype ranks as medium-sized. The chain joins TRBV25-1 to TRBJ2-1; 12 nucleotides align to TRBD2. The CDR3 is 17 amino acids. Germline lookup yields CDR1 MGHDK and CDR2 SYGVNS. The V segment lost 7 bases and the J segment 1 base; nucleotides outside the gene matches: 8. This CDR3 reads CASTLAGGHFSYNEQFF. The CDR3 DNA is TGTGCCAGCACACTAGCGGGAGGACACTTTTCCTACAATGAGCAGTTCTTC.

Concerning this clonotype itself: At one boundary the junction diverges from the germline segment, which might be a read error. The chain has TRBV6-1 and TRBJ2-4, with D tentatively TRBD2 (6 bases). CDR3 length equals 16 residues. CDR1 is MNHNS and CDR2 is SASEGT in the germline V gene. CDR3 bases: TGTGCCAGCAGCCCATCGGGGGTCGGAGCCACAAACATTCAGTACTTT. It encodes CASSPSGVGATNIQYF.

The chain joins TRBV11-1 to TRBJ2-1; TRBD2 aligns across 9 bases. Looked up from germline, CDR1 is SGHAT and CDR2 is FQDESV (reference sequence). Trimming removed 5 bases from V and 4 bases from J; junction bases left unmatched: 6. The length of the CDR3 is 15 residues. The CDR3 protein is CASSIRGGGYNEQFF. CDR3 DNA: TGTGCCAGCAGCATACGCGGGGGGGGTTACAATGAGCAGTTCTTC.

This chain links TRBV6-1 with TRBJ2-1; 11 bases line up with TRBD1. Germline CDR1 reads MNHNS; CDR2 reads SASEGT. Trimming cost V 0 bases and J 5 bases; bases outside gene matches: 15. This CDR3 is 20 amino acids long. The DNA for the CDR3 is TGTGCCAGCAGTGAAGCCCCCGGTGCGGGACAGGGGGATGGAAACAATGAGCAGTTCTTC. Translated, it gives CASSEAPGAGQGDGNNEQFF.

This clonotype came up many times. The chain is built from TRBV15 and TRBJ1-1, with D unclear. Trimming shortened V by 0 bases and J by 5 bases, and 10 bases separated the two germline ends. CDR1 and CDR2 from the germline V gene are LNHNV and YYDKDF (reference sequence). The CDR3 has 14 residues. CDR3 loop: CATSRDSATTEAFF. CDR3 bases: TGTGCCACCAGCAGAGATAGCGCCACGACTGAAGCTTTCTTT.

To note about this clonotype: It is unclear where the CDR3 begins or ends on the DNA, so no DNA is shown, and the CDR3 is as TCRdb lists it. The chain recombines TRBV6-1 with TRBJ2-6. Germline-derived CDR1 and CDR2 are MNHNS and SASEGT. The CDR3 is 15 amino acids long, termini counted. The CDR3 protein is CASGVVASGANELTF.

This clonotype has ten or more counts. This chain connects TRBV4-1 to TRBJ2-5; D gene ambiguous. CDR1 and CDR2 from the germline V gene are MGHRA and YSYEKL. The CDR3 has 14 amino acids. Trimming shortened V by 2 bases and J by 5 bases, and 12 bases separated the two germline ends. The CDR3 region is CASSQFQDSETQYF. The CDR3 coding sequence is TGCGCCAGCAGCCAATTTCAGGATTCGGAGACCCAGTACTTC.

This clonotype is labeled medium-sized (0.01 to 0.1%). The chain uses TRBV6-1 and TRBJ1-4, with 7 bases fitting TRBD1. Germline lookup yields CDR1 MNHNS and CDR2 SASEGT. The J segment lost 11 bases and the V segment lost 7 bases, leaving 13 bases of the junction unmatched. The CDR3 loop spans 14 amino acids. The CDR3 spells CASTAGQTSRKLFF. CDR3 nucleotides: TGTGCCAGCACCGCGGGACAGACATCTCGGAAACTGTTTTTT.

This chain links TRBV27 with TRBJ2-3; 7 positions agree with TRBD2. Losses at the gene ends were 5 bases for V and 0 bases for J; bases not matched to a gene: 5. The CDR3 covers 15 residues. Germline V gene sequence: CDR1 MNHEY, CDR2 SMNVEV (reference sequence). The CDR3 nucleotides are TGTGCCAGCAGTCTGAGCGGGGCTAGCACAGATACGCAGTATTTT. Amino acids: CASSLSGASTDTQYF.

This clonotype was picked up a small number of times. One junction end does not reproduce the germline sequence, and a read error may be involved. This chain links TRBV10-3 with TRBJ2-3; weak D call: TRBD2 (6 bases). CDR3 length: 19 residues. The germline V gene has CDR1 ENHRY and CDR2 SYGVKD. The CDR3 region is CAISVPLGTGGRGLETQYF. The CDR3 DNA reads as TGTGCCATCAGTGTACCCCTGGGCACTGGCGGGCGGGGCCTGGAGACGCAGTACTTT.

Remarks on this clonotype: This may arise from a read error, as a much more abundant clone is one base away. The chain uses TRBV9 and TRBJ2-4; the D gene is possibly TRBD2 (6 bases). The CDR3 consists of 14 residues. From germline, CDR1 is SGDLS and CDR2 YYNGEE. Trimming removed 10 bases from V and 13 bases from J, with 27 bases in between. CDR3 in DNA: TGTGCCTCCTCCCCTGTCGGGAGAGCCGATGAGCAGTACTTC. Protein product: CASSPVGRADEQYF.